These T cell receptor beta chains were read from a single sample in a study of cytomegalovirus exposure and HLA in healthy donors. Data came from immunoSEQ multiplex PCR; TCRdb stores just in-frame clones and leaves some out. The table includes 85,000 to 100,000 clones, around 64% detected once. The sequencing input was PBMCs. The receptors stem from a man aged 60 to 75 in good health and CMV-seronegative. The CDR3 runs from the conserved cysteine through the conserved F or W. Each record gives: clone size, J gene, V gene, D gene, CDR3 DNA, CDR3 protein. D genes are given only for firm matches. Part of the rows lack a size; the others show once, few, many or a class for expanded clones.

>-|TRBJ1-2|TRBV20-1|TRBD1
TGCAGTGGAGGGACAGGGTATGGCTACACCTTC
CSGGTGYGYTF
>-|TRBJ2-5|TRBV4-2|-
TGTGCCAGCAGCCAAAACGCGGAAGAGACCCAGTACTTC
CASSQNAEETQYF
>-|TRBJ2-3|TRBV10-2|-
TGCGCCAGCAGTGGGACAAATATTTCCTTGAGAGGAGAGAGCACAGATACGCAGTATTTT
CASSGTNISLRGESTDTQYF
>-|TRBJ1-5|TRBV6-1|-
TGTGCCAGCAGGGACTTGGACAGAAATCAGCCCCAGCATTTT
CASRDLDRNQPQHF
>-|TRBJ2-3|TRBV5-1|-
TGCGCCAGCAGCTTTACTAGCTCTAGCACAGATACGCAGTATTTT
CASSFTSSSTDTQYF
>-|TRBJ2-7|TRBV2|-
TGTGCCAGCAGTGAGGTGGGGGCATTTCTCTCCTACGAGCAGTACTTC
CASSEVGAFLSYEQYF
>-|TRBJ1-1|TRBV2|-
TGTGCCAGCAGGGCGGGACGGTGGAACACTGAAGCTTTCTTT
CASRAGRWNTEAFF
>few|TRBJ2-2|TRBV11-1|TRBD2
TGTGCCAGCAGTCGTACTAGCGGGCTCTCGATTAACACCGGGGAGCTGTTTTTT
CASSRTSGLSINTGELFF
>few|TRBJ1-2|TRBV13|-
TGTGCCAGCAGCTTAACTTCGTGGGGGCAGCAGGACGAGGGCTACACCTTC
CASSLTSWGQQDEGYTF
>-|TRBJ1-1|TRBV9|-
TGTGCCAGCAGCGTAGTGGGGCTTGGCACTGAAGCTTTCTTT
CASSVVGLGTEAFF
>-|TRBJ2-3|TRBV28|-
TGTGCCAGCAGACTAGGGGGGGCGGCAGATACGCAGTATTTT
CASRLGGAADTQYF
>once|TRBJ2-7|TRBV7-6|-
TGTGCCAGCAGCCCCGTCGCGTCCTACGAGCAGTACTTC
CASSPVASYEQYF
>-|TRBJ2-1|TRBV27|TRBD2
TGTGCCAGCAGTTCCGGACTAGCACGAGAGCAGTTCTTC
CASSSGLAREQFF
>-|TRBJ2-4|TRBV7-2|TRBD1
TGTGCCAGCAGCACAGTCGGGACAGGAGTAGCCAAAAACATTCAGTACTTC
CASSTVGTGVAKNIQYF
>-|TRBJ2-1|TRBV27|TRBD2
TGTGCCAGCAGTTTCCTAGCGGGAGGGCCGGACTACAATGAGCAGTTCTTC
CASSFLAGGPDYNEQFF
>-|TRBJ1-5|TRBV9|TRBD1
TGTGCCAGCAGCGTTGAGGGGGCGACGCATCAGCCCCAGCATTTT
CASSVEGATHQPQHF
>once|TRBJ1-2|TRBV25-1|-
TGTGCCAGCAGTGCCCACGGACATTCAGACTATGGCTACACCTTC
CASSAHGHSDYGYTF
>-|TRBJ1-1|TRBV7-2|-
TGTGCCAGCAGCAAACGACCAGGGGAGACTGAAGCTTTCTTT
CASSKRPGETEAFF
>few|TRBJ2-2|TRBV5-1|-
TGCGCCAGCAGCTCAGGGGACCCGAACACCGGGGAGCTGTTTTTT
CASSSGDPNTGELFF
>-|TRBJ2-7|TRBV5-4|TRBD2
TGTGCCAGCAGCTTGGGAGCGCGGGAGGGCTACGAGCAGTACTTC
CASSLGAREGYEQYF
>-|TRBJ2-2|TRBV1|-
TGCACCAGCAGCCCAGGGACTAGCGGGCTGACCGGGGAGCTGTTTTTT
CTSSPGTSGLTGELFF
>-|TRBJ2-3|TRBV27|TRBD2
TGTGCCAGCAGTTACCTAGCGGGGGCTAGCACAGATACGCAGTATTTT
CASSYLAGASTDTQYF
>-|TRBJ1-2|TRBV6-5|-
TGTGCCAGCAGTAGGCAGGGTTCGGACTATGGCTACACCTTC
CASSRQGSDYGYTF
>-|TRBJ2-1|TRBV9|TRBD2
TGTGCCAGCAGCGCCGGGACTAGCGAGGATGAGCAGTTCTTC
CASSAGTSEDEQFF
>-|TRBJ2-7|TRBV5-1|-
TGCGCCAGCAGCATCGGACAGACAAGCCAATACGAGCAGTACTTC
CASSIGQTSQYEQYF
>once|TRBJ1-5|TRBV9|-
TGTGCCAGCAGCGTAGCACAGAGCAATCAGCCCCAGCATTTT
CASSVAQSNQPQHF
>-|TRBJ2-2|TRBV25-1|-
TGTGCCAGCAGTGAATACAGGGACACCGGGGAGCTGTTTTTT
CASSEYRDTGELFF
>-|TRBJ2-3|TRBV28|TRBD2
TGTGCCAGCAACCTAGCGGGAGGGCCCACAGATACGCAGTATTTT
CASNLAGGPTDTQYF
>-|TRBJ2-7|TRBV5-1|-
TGCGCCAGCAGCCGACCTACAGGGAACGAGCAGTACTTC
CASSRPTGNEQYF
>-|TRBJ2-7|TRBV6-1|TRBD2
TGTGCCAGCAGTGAAGATCCTAGCGGGGGGTACGAGCAGTACTTC
CASSEDPSGGYEQYF
>many|TRBJ2-1|TRBV18|TRBD1
TGTGCCAGCTCACAACCGAGGACAGGGGGTCTGGATGAGCAGTTCTTC
CASSQPRTGGLDEQFF
>-|TRBJ1-3|TRBV6-5|-
TGTGCCTCCTCGCGGGGCGGATCCCCTGGAAACACCATATATTTT
CASSRGGSPGNTIYF
>-|TRBJ2-3|TRBV6-1|TRBD1
TGTGCCAGCAGCCCACAGGGGCACACAGATACGCAGTATTTT
CASSPQGHTDTQYF
>-|TRBJ1-4|TRBV10-2|-
TGCGCCAGCAGTGAATGGGGGCAGGGCAGTTTGATTGAAAAACTGTTTTTT
CASSEWGQGSLIEKLFF
>once|TRBJ1-1|TRBV15|-
TGTGCCACCAGCAGAGATCTTGGGGGGGACACTGAAGCTTTCTTT
CATSRDLGGDTEAFF
>-|TRBJ2-5|TRBV28|TRBD2
TGTGCCAGCAGACACCTAACGGGGAGGGGTGGCCAGTACTTC
CASRHLTGRGGQYF
>-|TRBJ1-1|TRBV7-8|TRBD1
TGTGCCAGCAGCACGGGACAGGGGTATGAAGCTTTCTTT
CASSTGQGYEAFF
>-|TRBJ2-7|TRBV9|TRBD1
TGTGCCAGCAGCGTACGGGACAGGGGCTACGAGCAGTACTTC
CASSVRDRGYEQYF
>-|TRBJ1-1|TRBV9|-
TGTGCCAGCAGCGTAGAGACAGGGAACACTGAAGCTTTCTTT
CASSVETGNTEAFF
>few|TRBJ1-1|TRBV5-1|TRBD1
TGCGCCAGCAGCTTCGGACAGGTTGGCACTGAAGCTTTCTTT
CASSFGQVGTEAFF
>few|TRBJ2-7|TRBV5-5|TRBD2
TGTGCCAGCAGCTTCCGGTGGCTTACTAGCGGGAGAATCTACGAGCAGTACTTC
CASSFRWLTSGRIYEQYF
>-|TRBJ1-5|TRBV27|-
TGTGCCAGCAGCCTAGGGGGTTCAAATCAGCCCCAGCATTTT
CASSLGGSNQPQHF
>-|TRBJ1-6|TRBV2|-
TGTGCCAGCAGTGTTCGGGACACCACCACAGTGGCCCTCCACTTT
CASSVRDTTTVALHF
>-|TRBJ1-2|TRBV19|-
TGTGCCAGTAAGAGAGAGGCCTATGGCTACACCTTC
CASKREAYGYTF
>-|TRBJ1-1|TRBV2|-
TGTGCCAGCATCGTGCGAGGGCGCGGGGCTGAAGCTTTCTTT
CASIVRGRGAEAFF
>-|TRBJ2-1|TRBV6-1|-
TGTGCCAGCAGTCCGCAGGATGAGCAGTTCTTC
CASSPQDEQFF
>-|TRBJ2-5|TRBV29-1|-
TGCAGCGTTGCCTCGACAGGCGGAGAGACCCAGTACTTC
CSVASTGGETQYF
>once|TRBJ2-5|TRBV10-3|-
TGTGCCATCAGTGAGTCGTTCGGGGGAGAGACCCAGTACTTC
CAISESFGGETQYF
>few|TRBJ2-5|TRBV6-1|-
TGTGCCAGCAGTGTTGCGGAGGGCGGAGAGACCCAGTACTTC
CASSVAEGGETQYF
>-|TRBJ1-2|TRBV28|TRBD1
TGTGCCAGCAGCAACAGGGGGCCCCCTACCTATGGCTACACCTTC
CASSNRGPPTYGYTF
>-|TRBJ1-1|TRBV9|-
TGTGCCAGCAGCGTAGCCAGGAACACTGAAGCTTTCTTT
CASSVARNTEAFF
>-|TRBJ1-2|TRBV7-9|-
TGTGCCAGCACCCCCGGGGGGGGCCGAGCTAACTATGGCTACACCTTC
CASTPGGGRANYGYTF
>once|TRBJ2-7|TRBV5-4|-
TGTGCCAGCAGCTTTTACAGCGAGCAGTACTTC
CASSFYSEQYF
>-|TRBJ2-7|TRBV2|-
TGTGCCAGCAAAGGACTATGGACAGGCGCCTACGAGCAGTACTTC
CASKGLWTGAYEQYF
>-|TRBJ1-6|TRBV18|-
TGTGCCAGCTCACCCTGGGAGAATTCACCCCTCCACTTT
CASSPWENSPLHF
>-|TRBJ2-5|TRBV28|TRBD1
TGTGCCAGCATCCCGGCGGCAGGGGGCGATGTGGAGACCCAGTACTTC
CASIPAAGGDVETQYF
>-|TRBJ2-5|TRBV5-4|TRBD1
TGTGCCAGCAGCCCTGACAGGGGTAGCAAAGAGACCCAGTACTTC
CASSPDRGSKETQYF
>few|TRBJ2-1|TRBV7-8|TRBD1
TGTGCCAGCAGCTTAGGACAGGGCTCCTACAATGAGCAGTTCTTC
CASSLGQGSYNEQFF
>few|TRBJ2-3|TRBV9|-
TGTGCCAGCAAGGAAGCGGACCTTACCTCCACAGATACGCAGTATTTT
CASKEADLTSTDTQYF